Each of the 27 T cell receptor beta chains below was sequenced from the same sample in a study of response to subunit inactivated influenza vaccine. TCRdb used MiXCR to reprocess the RT-PCR reads, holding one entry per CDR3 protein. The data hold 600,000 to 700,000 distinct CDR3 sequences, with less than 15% observed a single time. Here the sequenced sample was PBMCs from blood, taken around 15 days before vaccination. These receptors were obtained from a man in his fifties or sixties who received an inactivated influenza vaccine.

J is TRBJ1-6 and V is TRBV14; D gene uncertain. The germline gives CDR1 SGHDN, CDR2 FVKESK. Trimming took off 2 bases at V and 7 bases at J, with 6 bases between the two ends. The CDR3 has 13 residues. CDR3 in DNA: TGTGCCAGCAGCCAATACGGGAATTCACCCCTCCACTTT. Amino acids: CASSQYGNSPLHF. Combining the CDR3 with reference TRBV14 and TRBJ1-6 gives the whole variable domain EAGVTQFPSHSVIEKGQTVTLRCDPISGHDNLYWYRRVMGKEIKFLLHFVKESKQDESGMPNNRFLAERTGGTYSTLKVQPAELEDSGVYFCASSQYGNSPLHFGNGTRLTVT.

Only a few counts were recorded for this clonotype. The chain links TRBV6-4 to TRBJ1-1; TRBD1 matches 12 bases. The CDR3 sequence is 19 residues long. Germline V lookup: CDR1 MRHNA, CDR2 SNTAGT. V was pared by 4 bases and J by 2 bases, with 14 bases of the junction left unmatched. CDR3 sequence (DNA): TGTGCCAGCAGTGGACTTCCCGCTTGGGACAGGGGGCAAAACACTGAAGCTTTCTTT. Translating it yields CASSGLPAWDRGQNTEAFF.

This clonotype was counted a few times. This sequence joins TRBV12-3 or TRBV12-4 and TRBJ1-2; 7 nucleotides agree with TRBD1. This CDR3 has 12 amino acids. J lost 8 bases, V lost 6 bases, and 6 bases had no gene match. The CDR3 spells CASSLDRDGYTF. CDR3 DNA sequence: TGTGCCAGCAGCCTTGACAGGGACGGCTACACCTTC.

The CDR3 coding sequence is TGTGCCAGCAGCTCGACTAGCGGGGGAGTGGAGACCCAGTACTTC. This encodes CASSSTSGGVETQYF. The rearrangement joins TRBV5-6 to TRBJ2-5; 12 nucleotides match TRBD2. The V gene's germline CDR1 is SGHDT and CDR2 YYEEEE. The CDR3 consists of 15 residues. V lost 3 bases, J lost 5 bases, and 5 bases stayed unmatched.

The chain employs TRBV9 and TRBJ2-2; 11 nucleotides line up with TRBD2. The junction had 11 bases not matched to a gene; V was cut back by 3 bases and J by 7 bases. Germline values: CDR1 SGDLS, CDR2 YYNGEE. The CDR3 length is 17 residues. The DNA of the CDR3 is TGTGCCAGCAGCGGTCTCATTAGCGGGGGGGCCATCGGGGAGCTGTTTTTT. Protein product: CASSGLISGGAIGELFF.

This clonotype was counted between two and nine times. The chain links TRBV19 to TRBJ2-5; D might be TRBD1 or TRBD2, each matching 5 bases. Per the germline V gene, CDR1 is LNHDA and CDR2 is SQIVND (reference sequence). This CDR3 is 14 amino acids long. V was trimmed by 3 bases and J by 5 bases, leaving 13 bases between them. CDR3 DNA sequence: TGTGCCAGTAGTATCGCAGGGACCAGCGAGACCCAGTACTTC. Protein sequence: CASSIAGTSETQYF.

This clonotype was counted once. The rearrangement joins TRBV20-1 to TRBJ2-3; TRBD2 might be the D (7 bases). The germline CDR1 and CDR2 sequences are DFQATT and SNEGSKA (reference sequence). The CDR3 runs to 14 residues. V lost 5 bases, J lost 0 bases, and 12 bases lay in between. The CDR3 sequence: CSAGGGVSTDTQYF. The CDR3 DNA reads as TGCAGTGCTGGAGGGGGGGTGAGCACAGATACGCAGTATTTT.

This clonotype was picked up a small number of times. The V gene is TRBV6-1, the J gene TRBJ2-2, with 7 bases aligning to TRBD2. The CDR3 contains 17 residues. CDR1 and CDR2 from the germline V gene are MNHNS and SASEGT. J lost 1 base, V lost 5 bases, and 10 bases had no gene match. CDR3 sequence reads: CASSQLTTSVNTGELFF. The DNA of the CDR3 is TGTGCCAGCAGTCAACTGACCACTAGCGTGAACACCGGGGAGCTGTTTTTT.

The V gene is TRBV6-1, the J gene TRBJ2-1; no firm D call. V lost 5 bases, J lost 5 bases, and 22 bases lay in between. Germline CDR1 MNHNS, CDR2 SASEGT. The CDR3 loop spans 17 amino acids. In nucleotides, the CDR3 is TGTGCCAGCAGTCCGCGTCGGACCGATGCGTCACACAATGAGCAGTTCTTC. Protein product: CASSPRRTDASHNEQFF.

The CDR3 is CASSLANDRPYEQYF. The CDR3 coding sequence is TGCGCCAGCAGCTTGGCCAATGACAGACCCTACGAGCAGTACTTC. J is TRBJ2-7 and V is TRBV5-1, with TRBD1 as a possible D gene (5 bases). Germline CDR1 SGHRS, CDR2 YFSETQ. Trimming took 0 bases from V and 2 from J, leaving 12 bases between them. The CDR3 length is 15 residues. Full variable domain (rest looked up from reference TRBV5-1 and TRBJ2-7): KAGVTQTPRYLIKTRGQQVTLSCSPISGHRSVSWYQQTPGQGLQFLFEYFSETQRNKGNFPGRFSGRQFSNSRSEMNVSTLELGDSALYLCASSLANDRPYEQYFGPGTRLTVT.

The J gene is TRBJ2-3, the V gene TRBV5-1; TRBD1 matches at 11 bases. The CDR3 runs to 16 residues. The V and J ends lost 3 bases and 4 bases, in that order; junction bases with no gene match: 7. Per germline, CDR1 SGHRS and CDR2 YFSETQ. The CDR3, as DNA: TGCGCCAGCAGCTCACAAGGACAGGGGGCCGCAGATACGCAGTATTTT. It translates to CASSSQGQGAADTQYF.

This clonotype was seen ten or more times. In DNA, the CDR3 is TGTGCCAGCTCACCAAGGCCGGGCGAGGCTTCTTACAATGAGCAGTTCTTC. Translated: CASSPRPGEASYNEQFF. The V gene is TRBV18, the J gene TRBJ2-1; D uncertain. This CDR3 is built from 17 residues. Germline assignment: CDR1 KGHSH and CDR2 LQKENI. Between the trimmed V and J ends, which lost 2 bases and 4 bases, there was a span of 18 bases. Variable domain in full (rest from reference TRBV18 and TRBJ2-1): NAGVMQNPRHLVRRRGQEARLRCSPMKGHSHVYWYRQLPEEGLKFMVYLQKENIIDESGMPKERFSAEFPKEGPSILRIQQVVRGDSAAYFCASSPRPGEASYNEQFFGPGTRLTVL.

The chain carries TRBV7-2 and TRBJ2-3, with TRBD2 identical over 9 bases. V was clipped by 5 bases and J by 4 bases; unmatched bases: 13. CDR3 length equals 17 residues. The germline CDR1 and CDR2 sequences are SGHTA and FQGNSA. CDR3 in amino acids: CASSPGGTRGGPDTQYF. CDR3 bases: TGTGCCAGCAGCCCGGGTGGGACGCGGGGGGGCCCAGATACGCAGTATTTT.

This chain links TRBV6-1 with TRBJ2-3; D uncertain. The CDR3 covers 13 residues. In germline, CDR1 is MNHNS, CDR2 SASEGT. The V end lost 6 bases, the J end lost 5 bases, and 12 bases lay between the germline ends. The DNA of the CDR3 is TGTGCCAGCAGGCCTTACCTGGGAGATACGCAGTATTTT. Its protein is CASRPYLGDTQYF.

V gene TRBV4-1 combines with J gene TRBJ2-3; D is ambiguous. This CDR3 is built from 14 residues. Trimming removed 1 base at V and 4 bases at J, with 9 bases between. In germline, CDR1 is MGHRA, CDR2 YSYEKL. The CDR3 nucleotides are TGCGCCAGCAGCCAAGTGGCTGTTTCAGATACGCAGTATTTT. Its protein product is CASSQVAVSDTQYF.

This clonotype came up a few times. The rearrangement uses TRBV2 and TRBJ2-1; 7 bases agree with TRBD2. The germline V gene encodes CDR1 SNHLY and CDR2 FYNNEI. V gave up 6 bases and J gave up 12 bases; unmatched junction bases: 8. This CDR3 comprises 12 residues. As DNA, the CDR3 is TGTGCCAGCAGCGCCGGACTAGTCTGGCAGTTCTTC. It codes for CASSAGLVWQFF.

This chain joins TRBV12-3 or TRBV12-4 and TRBJ2-6; no definite D call. CDR3 size: 14 residues. V was trimmed by 8 bases and J by 1 base, leaving 9 bases between them. Here the CDR3 DNA reads TGTGCCAGCGGAGTTAGTTCTGGGGCCAACGTCCTGACTTTC. Encoded protein: CASGVSSGANVLTF.

The chain combines TRBV27 with TRBJ2-7; the match to TRBD1 covers 7 bases. Germline trimming cut 2 bases from V and 2 bases from J; bases unmatched to any gene: 9. Germline lookup yields CDR1 MNHEY and CDR2 SMNVEV (reference sequence). The CDR3 length is 16 residues. As DNA, the CDR3 is TGTGCCAGCAGTTTAAGTACCGGGACAGCTCCCTACGAGCAGTACTTC. It is translated as CASSLSTGTAPYEQYF.

This clonotype turned up a few times. This rearrangement joins TRBV20-1 to TRBJ1-6, with TRBD1 as a possible D gene (6 bases). Per germline, CDR1 DFQATT and CDR2 SNEGSKA (reference sequence). The CDR3 sequence is 14 residues long. V lost 3 bases, J lost 7 bases, and 13 bases lay in between. CDR3 protein: CSASRGPQNSPLHF. The DNA for the CDR3 is TGCAGTGCTAGTCGGGGGCCACAGAATTCACCCCTCCACTTT.

This clonotype was seen at least ten times. The rearrangement joins TRBV7-2 to TRBJ1-5, with TRBD1 matching over 10 bases. V shed 5 bases and J 6 bases; nucleotides not matched to a gene: 7. Germline values: CDR1 SGHTA, CDR2 FQGNSA. This CDR3 is built from 15 residues. This chain's CDR3 is CASSARTGGGQPQHF. The CDR3 nucleotides are TGTGCCAGCAGCGCTCGGACAGGGGGAGGTCAGCCCCAGCATTTT.

The chain employs TRBV30 and TRBJ2-1, with 12 bases fitting TRBD2. This CDR3 contains 19 residues. Trimming removed 2 bases from V and 5 bases from J; junction bases left unmatched: 16. Germline assignment: CDR1 GTSNPN and CDR2 SVGIG (reference sequence). The CDR3 nucleotides are TGTGCCTGGAGTCTTAAAGTGGGAACTAGCGGGGGGCGTAACAATGAGCAGTTCTTC. This encodes CAWSLKVGTSGGRNNEQFF.

This clonotype was seen many times. This chain connects TRBV20-1 to TRBJ1-4; TRBD1 matches at 7 bases. The CDR3 totals 13 residues. V shed 1 base, J shed 8 bases, and the junction held 4 bases outside the gene matches. Germline lookup yields CDR1 DFQATT and CDR2 SNEGSKA (reference sequence). CDR3: CSARAGGDEKLFF. The CDR3 DNA follows: TGCAGTGCTAGAGCAGGGGGAGACGAAAAACTGTTTTTT.

This chain joins TRBV12-3 or TRBV12-4 and TRBJ2-2; tentative D call: TRBD1 (5 bases). The CDR3 is made up of 14 amino acids. Trimming cost V 6 bases and J 2 bases, with 10 bases left between them. The CDR3 is CASRQDLNTGELFF. CDR3 DNA sequence: TGTGCCAGCAGACAGGACCTTAACACCGGGGAGCTGTTTTTT.

This clonotype has ten or more counts. This chain joins TRBV4-1 and TRBJ2-7; TRBD2 aligns across 12 bases. Germline V gene lookup returns CDR1 MGHRA and CDR2 YSYEKL. Losses at the gene ends were 4 bases for V and 2 bases for J; bases not matched to a gene: 3. The CDR3 spans 15 residues. The CDR3 coding sequence is TGCGCCAGCAGCCGGACTAGCGGGAAGACCTACGAGCAGTACTTC. As protein: CASSRTSGKTYEQYF.

The DNA of the CDR3 is TGTGCCAGCAGTTTTCCCGGGACAGGGAACGAAAAACTGTTTTTT. As protein: CASSFPGTGNEKLFF. This rearrangement joins TRBV28 to TRBJ1-4, with 9 bases identical to TRBD1. The CDR3 is 15 residues long. Unmatched junction bases numbered 7, after V lost 3 bases and J lost 8 bases. Germline loops: CDR1 MDHEN, CDR2 SYDVKM.

The gene calls are TRBV5-1 and TRBJ2-2, with 7 nucleotides matching TRBD1. The CDR3 totals 15 residues. Trimming removed 4 bases from V and 5 bases from J; junction bases left unmatched: 8. From germline, CDR1 is SGHRS and CDR2 YFSETQ. CDR3 sequence (DNA): TGCGCCAGCAGCCTGGACAGGCTTCTTACCGGGGAGCTGTTTTTT. Translated: CASSLDRLLTGELFF.

This clonotype was counted many times. The V call is TRBV2, the J call TRBJ2-1, with D tentatively TRBD1 (5 bases). The CDR3 is 12 amino acids. The V gene lost 5 bases and the J gene lost 4 bases, with 6 bases spanning the gap. The germline gives CDR1 SNHLY, CDR2 FYNNEI. The DNA of the CDR3 is TGTGCCAGCAGTACAGGATACAATGAGCAGTTCTTC. Its translation is CASSTGYNEQFF.